These 8 T cell receptor beta chains were sequenced from one sample in a study of T cells in Graves' hyperthyroidism and ophthalmopathy (dated by TCRdb to about 2019). Library prep was done by multiplex PCR. The run used an Illumina HiSeq 2000. The TCR beta CDR3 regions were amplified from the RNA transcripts. For the first round of RT-PCR on the TCR CDR3, the HTBI primer set was used together with the Qiagen OneStep RT-PCR kit. The raw public reads went through TCRdb reprocessing: fastp at Q25, MiXCR clone calling, in-frame beta chains kept. Merged by CDR3 protein, the rows form single entries marked with the most common genes and DNA. This sample lists around 190,000 distinct CDR3 sequences; roughly a sixth were detected once. Roughly 50% of the sample belongs to the ten largest clones. Sample: blood. These receptors all come from a woman between 50 and 59 years old with Graves' hyperthyroidism.

The CDR3 coding sequence is TGTGCCAGCAGCCCTAGGACAGGCGGTCAGCCCCAGCATTTT. Its protein is CASSPRTGGQPQHF. The V call is TRBV11-3, the J call TRBJ1-5; 7 bases agree with TRBD1. Germline V lookup: CDR1 SGHNT, CDR2 YENEEA. V shed 5 bases, J shed 6 bases, and the junction held 7 bases outside the gene matches. CDR3 size: 14 residues.

This clonotype was detected many times. The CDR3 sequence: CAWSVQRGYTF. In nucleotides, the CDR3 is TGTGCCTGGAGTGTCCAGCGGGGCTACACCTTC. V gene TRBV30 combines with J gene TRBJ1-2; D is ambiguous. Trimming removed 0 bases from V and 8 bases from J, with 7 bases in between. This CDR3 has 11 amino acids. Germline CDR1 is GTSNPN and CDR2 is SVGIG (reference sequence).

Many counts were recorded for this clonotype. This chain uses TRBV11-1 with TRBJ2-1; D perhaps matches TRBD1 (6 bases). The CDR3 extends over 14 amino acids. Germline values: CDR1 SGHAT, CDR2 FQDESV (reference sequence). Trimming shortened V by 5 bases and J by 3 bases, and 11 bases separated the two germline ends. CDR3 sequence: CASSPGHYYNEQFF. DNA for the CDR3: TGTGCCAGCAGCCCGGGACATTACTACAATGAGCAGTTCTTC.

This rearrangement joins TRBV19 to TRBJ1-6, with 7 bases identical to TRBD1. The germline V gene encodes CDR1 LNHDA and CDR2 SQIVND (reference sequence). The CDR3 extends over 15 amino acids. Trimming removed 2 bases from V and 7 bases from J; junction bases left unmatched: 5. CDR3 sequence (DNA): TGTGCCAGTAGTATAAGGACAGGCGGCAATTCACCCCTCCACTTT. It is translated as CASSIRTGGNSPLHF.

This clonotype was found many times. V gene TRBV7-9 combines with J gene TRBJ1-2, with 7 bases that match TRBD1. The germline V gene has CDR1 SEHNR and CDR2 FQNEAQ (reference sequence). The V gene end was trimmed by 6 bases and the J gene end by 8 bases; junction bases not matched to a gene: 9. The CDR3 covers 13 residues. This CDR3 reads CASSSSQGHGYTF. CDR3 sequence (DNA): TGTGCCAGCAGTTCGTCACAGGGGCACGGCTACACCTTC.

This clonotype was found many times. The chain employs TRBV20-1 and TRBJ2-7, with D possibly TRBD1 on 6 matching bases. Trimming removed 3 bases from V and 2 bases from J, with 11 bases in between. The length of the CDR3 is 13 residues. Germline lookup yields CDR1 DFQATT and CDR2 SNEGSKA (reference sequence). The CDR3 reads CSARGTGPYEQYF. CDR3 nucleotide sequence: TGCAGTGCTAGGGGTACAGGGCCCTACGAGCAGTACTTC.

This clonotype came up many times. The gene calls are TRBV27 and TRBJ1-5; D gene uncertain. There are 17 residues in the CDR3. Looked up from germline, CDR1 is MNHEY and CDR2 is SMNVEV (reference sequence). V lost 6 bases and J 2 bases, leaving 20 bases between the germline ends. The CDR3 loop reads CASSTNAEDFGNQPQHF. CDR3 DNA sequence: TGTGCCAGCAGCACCAACGCCGAGGATTTTGGCAATCAGCCCCAGCATTTT.

In this sample, this clonotype turned up a few times. A read error may explain this, as a much larger clone is one base away. V gene TRBV3-1 combines with J gene TRBJ1-2; D not resolved. Germline V lookup: CDR1 LGHDT, CDR2 YNNKEL (reference sequence). This CDR3 comprises 14 residues. The CDR3 region has the DNA TGTGCCGGCAGCCAAGCTGGGTCTCTCCAGGGCTACACCTTC. Amino acids: CAGSQAGSLQGYTF.